The clone carrying this T cell receptor beta chain has just a few counts. Its specificity is not known. There are 15 residues in the CDR3. The germline V and J ends were trimmed by 3 bases and 3 bases, with 15 bases remaining between them. This specimen comes from a study of response to subunit inactivated influenza vaccine. TCRdb recomputed calls from the RT-PCR reads with MiXCR, one row per CDR3 protein. The table shows about 780,000 distinct CDR3 sequences, with around 18% occurring only once. Study-level points and caveats: After each seasonal influenza vaccination, few new T cells are recruited, the authors suggested.

The rearrangement links TRBV12-3 or TRBV12-4 to TRBJ2-7; D is possibly TRBD1 (5 bases). The receptor comes from a man in his fifties or sixties who received an inactivated influenza vaccine. This specimen consisted of PBMCs from blood, obtained 4 to 6 days after vaccination. The CDR3 reads CASSFLGQGSYEQYF. The CDR3 nucleotides read TGTGCCAGCAGTTTCCTGGGGCAGGGAAGCTACGAGCAGTACTTC.